Presented here are 6 T cell receptor beta chains from one specimen sequenced in a study of blood T cell repertoires in COVID-19. Some clones are missing from TCRdb's copy, which holds only in-frame ones; the method was immunoSEQ multiplex PCR. This table has about 410,000 clones, about 89% appearing once. The sequenced material came from peripheral blood. These receptors all come from a woman in her thirties or forties with COVID-19, enrolled during active disease.

The gene calls are TRBV28 and TRBJ1-5, with D tentatively TRBD1 (6 bases). The V end lost 4 bases, the J end lost 3 bases, and 13 bases lay between the germline ends. CDR1 MDHEN and CDR2 SYDVKM come from the germline V gene. The CDR3 consists of 15 residues. CDR3 DNA sequence: TGTGCCAGCAGTTCGGGACAAGGGATCAATCAGCCCCAGCATTTT. Protein product: CASSSGQGINQPQHF.

J is TRBJ2-7 and V is TRBV19; weak D call: TRBD2 (6 bases). This CDR3 is built from 16 residues. Germline lookup yields CDR1 LNHDA and CDR2 SQIVND (reference sequence). With 5 bases removed from V and 2 bases from J, the gap between germline ends came to 19 bases. The CDR3 spells CASSSFRDSRAYEQYF. DNA for the CDR3: TGTGCCAGTAGTTCATTCCGGGACTCCCGTGCCTACGAGCAGTACTTC. Variable domain in full (rest from reference TRBV19 and TRBJ2-7): DGGITQSPKYLFRKEGQNVTLSCEQNLNHDAMYWYRQDPGQGLRLIYYSQIVNDFQKGDIAEGYSVSREKKESFPLTVTSAQKNPTAFYLCASSSFRDSRAYEQYFGPGTRLTVT.

The chain joins TRBV27 to TRBJ2-2; D is unclear. In germline, CDR1 is MNHEY, CDR2 SMNVEV (reference sequence). The CDR3 has 14 amino acids. The V gene lost 2 bases and the J gene lost 6 bases, with 10 bases spanning the gap. CDR3 sequence: CASSLIGRPGELFF. Here the CDR3 DNA reads TGTGCCAGCAGTTTAATTGGCAGGCCCGGGGAGCTGTTTTTT.

The rearrangement uses TRBV15 and TRBJ2-1, with a possible D match to TRBD2 (6 bases). V gave up 2 bases and J gave up 6 bases, with 11 bases separating them. Germline V gives CDR1 LNHNV, CDR2 YYDKDF (reference sequence). The CDR3 runs 14 residues. CDR3 bases: TGTGCCACCAGCAGATCCGGGAGCGGCAATGAGCAGTTCTTC. Protein product: CATSRSGSGNEQFF.

The chain combines TRBV4-3 with TRBJ2-3; 8 bases are shared with TRBD2. The length of the CDR3 is 16 residues. J lost 4 bases, V lost 1 base, and 7 bases had no gene match. Germline V gene sequence: CDR1 LGHNA, CDR2 YSLEER. The CDR3 nucleotides read TGCGCCAGCAGCCAAGTAGCGGGGCAGATCGCAGATACGCAGTATTTT. Residues: CASSQVAGQIADTQYF.

The chain uses TRBV10-3 and TRBJ2-3; TRBD2 might be the D (6 bases). V gave up 2 bases and J gave up 6 bases, with 6 bases separating them. CDR1 is ENHRY and CDR2 is SYGVKD in the germline V gene. The CDR3 consists of 12 residues. This CDR3 reads CAISEGGDTQYF. CDR3 DNA: TGTGCCATCAGTGAGGGGGGGGATACGCAGTATTTT.